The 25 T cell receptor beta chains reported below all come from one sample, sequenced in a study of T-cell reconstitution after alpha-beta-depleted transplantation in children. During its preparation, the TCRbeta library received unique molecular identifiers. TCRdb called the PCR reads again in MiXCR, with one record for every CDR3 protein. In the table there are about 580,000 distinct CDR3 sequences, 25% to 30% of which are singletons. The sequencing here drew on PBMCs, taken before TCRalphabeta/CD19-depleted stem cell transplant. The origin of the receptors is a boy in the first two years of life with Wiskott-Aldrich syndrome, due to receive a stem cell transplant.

The DNA of the CDR3 is TGTGCCAGCAGCCGCCGCCCTACAGGGGATGGGACTAGCGGGAGTCTGTATTTT. Translated: CASSRRPTGDGTSGSLYF. The V call is TRBV11-2, the J call TRBJ2-3; TRBD2 agrees at 14 bases. The CDR3 totals 18 residues. CDR1 SGHAT and CDR2 FQNNGV come from the germline V gene. Trimming removed 5 bases from V and 14 bases from J; junction bases left unmatched: 21.

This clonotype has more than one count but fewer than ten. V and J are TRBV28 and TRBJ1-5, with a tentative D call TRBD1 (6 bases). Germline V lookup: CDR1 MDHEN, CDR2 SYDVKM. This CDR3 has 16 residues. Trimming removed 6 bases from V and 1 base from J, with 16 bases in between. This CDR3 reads CASRDFGGQSNQPQHF. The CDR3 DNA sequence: TGTGCCAGCAGGGATTTTGGTGGACAGAGCAATCAGCCCCAGCATTTT.

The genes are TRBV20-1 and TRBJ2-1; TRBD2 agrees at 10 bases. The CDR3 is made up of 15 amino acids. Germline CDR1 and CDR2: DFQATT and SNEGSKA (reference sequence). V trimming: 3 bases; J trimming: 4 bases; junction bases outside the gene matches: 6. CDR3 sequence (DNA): TGCAGTGCTAGGGCCGGACTAGCGGTATACAATGAGCAGTTCTTC. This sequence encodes CSARAGLAVYNEQFF.

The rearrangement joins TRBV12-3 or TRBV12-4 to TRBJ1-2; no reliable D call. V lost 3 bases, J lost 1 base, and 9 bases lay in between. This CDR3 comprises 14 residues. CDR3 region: CASSFHGGNYGYTF. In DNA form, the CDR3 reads TGTGCCAGCAGTTTTCACGGCGGTAACTATGGCTACACCTTC.

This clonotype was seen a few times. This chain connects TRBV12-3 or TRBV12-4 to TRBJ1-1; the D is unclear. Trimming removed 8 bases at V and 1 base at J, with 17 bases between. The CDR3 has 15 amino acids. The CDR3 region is CASWEGSRRNTEAFF. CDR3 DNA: TGTGCCAGCTGGGAAGGGTCGAGAAGGAACACTGAAGCTTTCTTT.

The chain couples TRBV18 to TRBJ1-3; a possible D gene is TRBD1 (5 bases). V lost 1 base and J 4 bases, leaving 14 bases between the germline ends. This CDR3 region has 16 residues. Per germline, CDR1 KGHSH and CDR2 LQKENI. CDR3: CASSPLRQNSGNTIYF. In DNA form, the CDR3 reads TGTGCCAGCTCACCACTGAGACAGAATTCAGGAAACACCATATATTTT.

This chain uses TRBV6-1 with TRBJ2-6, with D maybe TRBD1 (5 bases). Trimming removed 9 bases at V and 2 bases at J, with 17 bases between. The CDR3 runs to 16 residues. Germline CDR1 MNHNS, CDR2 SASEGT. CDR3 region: CASGHTLPTGANVLTF. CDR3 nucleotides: TGTGCCAGTGGACATACCCTTCCGACTGGGGCCAACGTCCTGACTTTC.

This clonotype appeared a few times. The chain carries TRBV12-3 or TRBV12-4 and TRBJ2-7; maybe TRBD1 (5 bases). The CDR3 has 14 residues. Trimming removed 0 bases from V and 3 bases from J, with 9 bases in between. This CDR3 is CASSLAQGYYEQYF. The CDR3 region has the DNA TGTGCCAGCAGTTTAGCGCAGGGCTACTACGAGCAGTACTTC.

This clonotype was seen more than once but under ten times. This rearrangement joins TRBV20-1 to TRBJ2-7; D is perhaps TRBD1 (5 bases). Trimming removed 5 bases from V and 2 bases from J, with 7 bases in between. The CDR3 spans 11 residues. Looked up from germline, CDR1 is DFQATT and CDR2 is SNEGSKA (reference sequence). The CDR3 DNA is TGCAGTGCTGGACAAACCTACGAGCAGTACTTC. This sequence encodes CSAGQTYEQYF.

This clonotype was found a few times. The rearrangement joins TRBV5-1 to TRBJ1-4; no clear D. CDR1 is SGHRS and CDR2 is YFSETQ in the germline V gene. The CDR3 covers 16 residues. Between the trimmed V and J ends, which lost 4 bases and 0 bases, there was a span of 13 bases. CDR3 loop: CASSPGSAATNEKLFF. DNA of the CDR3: TGCGCCAGCAGCCCGGGATCGGCCGCAACTAATGAAAAACTGTTTTTT.

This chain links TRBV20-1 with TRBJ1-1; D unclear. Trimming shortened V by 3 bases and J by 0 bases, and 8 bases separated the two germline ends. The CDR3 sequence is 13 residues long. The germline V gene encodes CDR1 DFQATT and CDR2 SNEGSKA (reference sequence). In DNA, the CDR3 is TGCAGTGCTAGCACAGATATGAACACTGAAGCTTTCTTT. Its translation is CSASTDMNTEAFF.

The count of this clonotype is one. CDR3 coding DNA: TGTGCCAGCAGTGAAACTATGGGGGGCAAAAACATTCAGTACTTC. Residues: CASSETMGGKNIQYF. The rearrangement links TRBV6-1 to TRBJ2-4, with a possible D match to TRBD2 (6 bases). V was shortened by 2 bases and J by 3 bases, with 11 bases between the two germline ends. Per the germline V gene, CDR1 is MNHNS and CDR2 is SASEGT. CDR3 size: 15 residues.

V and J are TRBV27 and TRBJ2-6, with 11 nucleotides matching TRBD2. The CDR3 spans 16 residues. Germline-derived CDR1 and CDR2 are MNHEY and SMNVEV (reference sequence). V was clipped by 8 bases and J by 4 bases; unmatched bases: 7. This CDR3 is CASSRLAGGGANVLTF. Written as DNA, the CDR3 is TGTGCCAGCTCTCGGCTAGCGGGAGGCGGGGCCAACGTCCTGACTTTC. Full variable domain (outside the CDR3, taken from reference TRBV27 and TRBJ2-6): EAQVTQNPRYLITVTGKKLTVTCSQNMNHEYMSWYRQDPGLGLRQIYYSMNVEVTDKGDVPEGYKVSRKEKRNFPLILESPSPNQTSLYFCASSRLAGGGANVLTFGAGSRLTVL.

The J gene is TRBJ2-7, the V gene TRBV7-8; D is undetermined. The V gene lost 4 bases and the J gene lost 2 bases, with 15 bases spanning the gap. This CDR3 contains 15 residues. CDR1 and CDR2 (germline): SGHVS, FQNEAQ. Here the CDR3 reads CASSSGSLGTYEQYF. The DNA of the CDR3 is TGTGCCAGCAGCTCTGGGTCTCTGGGGACCTACGAGCAGTACTTC. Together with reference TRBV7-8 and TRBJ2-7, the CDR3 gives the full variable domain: GAGVSQSPRYKVAKRGQDVALRCDPISGHVSLFWYQQALGQGPEFLTYFQNEAQLDKSGLPSDRFFAERPEGSVSTLKIQRTQQEDSAVYLCASSSGSLGTYEQYFGPGTRLTVT.

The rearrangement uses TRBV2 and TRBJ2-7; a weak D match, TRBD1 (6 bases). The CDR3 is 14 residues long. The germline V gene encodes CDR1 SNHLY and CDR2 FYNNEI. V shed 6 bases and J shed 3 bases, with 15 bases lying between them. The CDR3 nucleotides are TGTGCCAGCAGCGAACAGGGTACCCACTACGAGCAGTACTTC. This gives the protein CASSEQGTHYEQYF.

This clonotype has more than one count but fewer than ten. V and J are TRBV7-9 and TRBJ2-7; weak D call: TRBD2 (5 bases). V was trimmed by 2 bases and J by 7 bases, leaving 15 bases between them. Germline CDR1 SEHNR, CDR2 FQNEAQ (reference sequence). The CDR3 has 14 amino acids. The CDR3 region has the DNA TGTGCCAGCAGCTTAAGGCAGGCCGAGGGTGAGCAGTACTTC. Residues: CASSLRQAEGEQYF.

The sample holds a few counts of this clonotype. The chain's CDR3 is CASSLGGDWTINEKLFF. The CDR3 DNA is TGTGCCAGCAGTTTGGGGGGAGACTGGACGATTAATGAAAAACTGTTTTTT. The gene calls are TRBV12-3 or TRBV12-4 and TRBJ1-4; TRBD1 might be the D (5 bases). CDR3 length equals 17 residues. V lost 3 bases and J lost 4, with 18 bases in between.

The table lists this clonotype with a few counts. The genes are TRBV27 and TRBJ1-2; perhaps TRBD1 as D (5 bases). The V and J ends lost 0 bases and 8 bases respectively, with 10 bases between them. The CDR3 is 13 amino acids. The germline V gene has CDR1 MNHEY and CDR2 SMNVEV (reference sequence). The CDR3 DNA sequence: TGTGCCAGCAGTTTATCTCCAGGGTTGGGCTACACCTTC. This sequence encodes CASSLSPGLGYTF.

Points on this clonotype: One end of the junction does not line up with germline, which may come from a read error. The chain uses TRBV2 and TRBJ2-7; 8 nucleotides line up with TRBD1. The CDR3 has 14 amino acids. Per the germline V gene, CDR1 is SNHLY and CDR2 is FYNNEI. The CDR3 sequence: CAGRSGTGAYEQYF. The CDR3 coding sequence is TGTGCCGGCAGATCCGGGACAGGAGCCTACGAGCAGTACTTC. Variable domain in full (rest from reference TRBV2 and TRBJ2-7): EPEVTQTPSHQVTQMGQEVILRCVPISNHLYFYWYRQILGQKVEFLVSFYNNEISEKSEIFDDQFSVERPDGSNFTLKIRSTKLEDSAMYFCAGRSGTGAYEQYFGPGTRLTVT.

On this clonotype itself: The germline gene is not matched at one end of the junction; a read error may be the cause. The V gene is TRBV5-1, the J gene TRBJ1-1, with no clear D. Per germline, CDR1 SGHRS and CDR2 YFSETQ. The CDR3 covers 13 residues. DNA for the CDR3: TGCGCCACCAGCTTTCAGGTGCACACTGAAGCTTTCTTT. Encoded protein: CATSFQVHTEAFF.

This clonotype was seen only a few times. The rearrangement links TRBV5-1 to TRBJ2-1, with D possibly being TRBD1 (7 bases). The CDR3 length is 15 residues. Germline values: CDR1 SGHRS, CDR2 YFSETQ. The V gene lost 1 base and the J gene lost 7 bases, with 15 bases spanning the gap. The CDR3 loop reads CASSLYAQGRNEQFF. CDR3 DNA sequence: TGCGCCAGCAGCTTGTACGCACAGGGGAGGAATGAGCAGTTCTTC.

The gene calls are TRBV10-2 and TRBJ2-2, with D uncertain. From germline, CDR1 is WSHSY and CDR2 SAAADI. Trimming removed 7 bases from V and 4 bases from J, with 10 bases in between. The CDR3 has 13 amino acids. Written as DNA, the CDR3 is TGCGCCAGCACCCTAGGGCTCACCGGGGAGCTGTTTTTT. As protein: CASTLGLTGELFF.

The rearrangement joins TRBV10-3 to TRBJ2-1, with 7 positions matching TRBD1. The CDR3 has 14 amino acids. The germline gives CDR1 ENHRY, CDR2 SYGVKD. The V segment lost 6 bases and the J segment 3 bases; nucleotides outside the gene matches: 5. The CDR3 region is CAIRSGQNYNEQFF. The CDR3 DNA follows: TGTGCCATCAGATCGGGACAGAACTACAATGAGCAGTTCTTC.

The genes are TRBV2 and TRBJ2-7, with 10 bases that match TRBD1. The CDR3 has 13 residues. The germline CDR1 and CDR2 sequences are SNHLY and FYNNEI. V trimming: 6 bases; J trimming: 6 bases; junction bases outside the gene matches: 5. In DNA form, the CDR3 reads TGTGCCAGCAGCGACAGGGGGCGAACCGAGCAGTACTTC. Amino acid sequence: CASSDRGRTEQYF.

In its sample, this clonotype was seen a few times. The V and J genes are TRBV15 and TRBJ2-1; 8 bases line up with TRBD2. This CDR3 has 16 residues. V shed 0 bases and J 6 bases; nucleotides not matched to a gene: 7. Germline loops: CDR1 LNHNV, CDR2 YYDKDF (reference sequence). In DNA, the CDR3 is TGTGCCACCAGCAGAGACCTCGTGGCGGGAGGCAATGAGCAGTTCTTC. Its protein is CATSRDLVAGGNEQFF.